These 5 T cell receptor beta chains came from one sample sequenced in a study of vaccination effects on CD4 cells after COVID-19 (dated by TCRdb to 2022 to 2024). Libraries were prepared through the immunoSEQ multiplex PCR assay. TCRdb retrieved this table from immuneACCESS and kept in-frame rearrangements only. Not all clones are present; in checked studies, unresolved V genes account for under half, and no reason is known for the remainder. Counted in this sample were fewer than 40,000 clones; about 72% of them appeared once. Of the sample, 25% to 30% is held by the ten largest clones. Antigens for these TCRs are unknown. To identify antigen-specific CD4+ T cell clonotypes by their expansion, the ViraFEST assay first stimulated PBMC with viral peptide pools and then applied TCR sequencing. After more than 9 days of culture, CD4+ T cells were isolated with the EasySep CD4+ T cell isolation kit.

The source material was CD4+ T cells from PBMCs cultured with HCoV-229E spike peptides, sampled before COVID-19 vaccination. Read against the paper, the sample's cell subset or site label means: HCoV-229E spike overlapping peptide pool stimulation. These receptor sequences come from a human donor who received a COVID-19 vaccine.

The V call is TRBV28, the J call TRBJ2-7; 11 bases are shared with TRBD1. Germline V gene lookup returns CDR1 MDHEN and CDR2 SYDVKM. V was clipped by 8 bases and J by 2 bases; unmatched bases: 2. The CDR3 is 13 residues long. The CDR3 nucleotides read TGTGCCAGCCGGGGACAGGGGGCCTACGAGCAGTACTTC. This translates into CASRGQGAYEQYF.

V gene TRBV11-2 combines with J gene TRBJ2-7; the D gene is possibly TRBD1 (5 bases). Germline CDR1 and CDR2: SGHAT and FQNNGV. V was clipped by 1 base and J by 4 bases, with 11 bases between them. CDR3 length: 14 residues. The CDR3: CASSLVGEGYEQYF. The CDR3 DNA is TGTGCCAGCAGCTTAGTAGGGGAAGGTTACGAGCAGTACTTC.

V usage is TRBV2 and J usage is TRBJ2-1; no clear D gene. There are 13 residues in the CDR3. Trimming took off 2 bases at V and 4 bases at J, with 6 bases between the two ends. From germline, CDR1 is SNHLY and CDR2 FYNNEI. CDR3 nucleotides: TGTGCCAGCAGTGAAAAGGAATACAATGAGCAGTTCTTC. It yields the protein CASSEKEYNEQFF.

V gene TRBV5-1 combines with J gene TRBJ2-7, with D possibly matching TRBD1 (5 bases). V lost 0 bases and J lost 2, with 9 bases in between. The CDR3 loop spans 14 amino acids. The germline CDR1 and CDR2 sequences are SGHRS and YFSETQ. The CDR3 loop is CASSLEAGTYEQYF. The CDR3 nucleotides read TGCGCCAGCAGCTTGGAGGCAGGGACCTACGAGCAGTACTTC.

The genes are TRBV5-6 and TRBJ2-7; D is uncertain. Between the trimmed V and J ends, which lost 1 base and 7 bases, there was a span of 9 bases. This CDR3 spans 12 amino acids. Germline assignment: CDR1 SGHDT and CDR2 YYEEEE. CDR3 nucleotide sequence: TGTGCCAGCAGCTTGAGGGTGAGGGAGCAGTACTTC. This translates into CASSLRVREQYF. Together with reference TRBV5-6 and TRBJ2-7, the CDR3 gives the full variable domain: DAGVTQSPTHLIKTRGQQVTLRCSPKSGHDTVSWYQQALGQGPQFIFQYYEEEERQRGNFPDRFSGHQFPNYSSELNVNALLLGDSALYLCASSLRVREQYFGPGTRLTVT.